Below are 14 T cell receptor beta chains sequenced from a single sample in a study of response to subunit inactivated influenza vaccine. Each CDR3 protein gets one entry after TCRdb re-called the RT-PCR reads with MiXCR. The sample gives roughly 170,000 distinct CDR3 sequences, about 10% of which show up once; roughly 10% is in the top ten. The material was non-naive T cells sorted from PBMCs, obtained on the day of vaccination. The receptors originated from a man aged 45-65 years who received an inactivated influenza vaccine.

Points on this clonotype: Germline is not matched at one junction end, which may reflect a read error. The V gene is TRBV4-2, the J gene TRBJ2-7; D gene uncertain. The CDR3 contains 14 residues. Germline-derived CDR1 and CDR2 are LGHNA and YNFKEQ. CDR3 in amino acids: CAISPGLLSYEQYF. The CDR3 nucleotides are TGTGCCATCAGCCCCGGGCTCCTCTCCTACGAGCAGTACTTC.

The chain has TRBV29-1 and TRBJ1-2; D may be TRBD1 (5 bases). The CDR3 spans 14 residues. Germline assignment: CDR1 SQVTM and CDR2 ANQGSEA. Trimming removed 5 bases at V and 2 bases at J, with 15 bases between. This CDR3 reads CSVTAGPGNYGYTF. The DNA for the CDR3 is TGCAGCGTTACGGCGGGCCCAGGGAACTATGGCTACACCTTC.

This clonotype occurred many times. CDR3 bases: TGCAGTGCCGAGGGACCAAATAGCTACGAGCAGTACTTC. Its translation is CSAEGPNSYEQYF. The gene calls are TRBV20-1 and TRBJ2-7; either TRBD1 or TRBD2 may fit D (5 bases each). The CDR3 runs 13 residues. CDR1 is DFQATT, CDR2 SNEGSKA, per germline (reference sequence). Trimming took off 6 bases at V and 3 bases at J, with 15 bases between the two ends.

In its sample, this clonotype was seen many times. The chain is built from TRBV6-5 and TRBJ2-1; 8 bases match TRBD2. Losses at the gene ends were 4 bases for V and 2 bases for J; bases not matched to a gene: 4. The germline V gene encodes CDR1 MNHEY and CDR2 SVGAGI. The CDR3 sequence is 15 residues long. CDR3 sequence reads: CASSFTGGPYNEQFF. The CDR3 DNA sequence: TGTGCCAGCAGTTTCACGGGGGGGCCCTACAATGAGCAGTTCTTC.

This clonotype has ten or more counts. The chain uses TRBV6-2 or TRBV6-3 and TRBJ1-1; D may be TRBD1 (6 bases). The germline V and J ends were trimmed by 2 bases and 6 bases, with 13 bases remaining between them. This CDR3 is built from 14 residues. Germline CDR1 reads MNHEY; CDR2 reads SVGEGT. CDR3 nucleotides: TGTGCCAGCAGTTACCACCCACAGGGCTCTGAAGCTTTCTTT. Translated: CASSYHPQGSEAFF.

This clonotype was recorded a few times. In nucleotides, the CDR3 is TGTGCCAGCAGGTCCGGGACAGGGTTGCGCTACACCTTC. Amino acid sequence: CASRSGTGLRYTF. The rearrangement joins TRBV28 to TRBJ1-2; TRBD1 agrees at 9 bases. Germline CDR1 and CDR2: MDHEN and SYDVKM. The CDR3 is 13 amino acids. V lost 6 bases and J lost 9; bases outside the gene matches: 8.

The chain employs TRBV7-2 and TRBJ2-1, with 13 nucleotides matching TRBD2. CDR1 SGHTA and CDR2 FQGNSA come from the germline V gene. Germline trimming cut 0 bases from V and 4 bases from J; bases unmatched to any gene: 6. This CDR3 comprises 18 residues. CDR3 sequence: CASSLAGLGLAGYNEQFF. The CDR3 DNA reads TGTGCCAGCAGCTTAGCGGGACTGGGACTAGCGGGGTACAATGAGCAGTTCTTC.

The chain employs TRBV2 and TRBJ1-1; D call uncertain. CDR3 size: 14 residues. V shed 7 bases and J shed 1 base, with 13 bases lying between them. Germline values: CDR1 SNHLY, CDR2 FYNNEI. The CDR3 here is CASTTGFRNTEAFF. Here the CDR3 DNA reads TGTGCCAGCACGACTGGGTTTCGGAACACTGAAGCTTTCTTT.

This clonotype was recorded many times. The chain is built from TRBV6-1 and TRBJ1-1; D possibly corresponds to TRBD1 (5 bases). Per the germline V gene, CDR1 is MNHNS and CDR2 is SASEGT. V lost 4 bases, J lost 1 base, and 13 bases lay in between. The CDR3 is 15 amino acids. The CDR3 here is CASSARRAGNTEAFF. CDR3 nucleotide sequence: TGTGCCAGCAGTGCACGCAGGGCCGGGAACACTGAAGCTTTCTTT.

This clonotype appeared many times. The chain links TRBV7-2 to TRBJ2-3; the D gene is possibly TRBD2 (7 bases). The V and J ends lost 5 bases and 5 bases respectively, with 14 bases between them. CDR1 SGHTA and CDR2 FQGNSA come from the germline V gene. The CDR3 consists of 14 residues. The CDR3 is CASSPQGRGDTQYF. CDR3 sequence (DNA): TGTGCCAGCAGCCCCCAGGGGAGGGGAGATACGCAGTATTTT.

This rearrangement joins TRBV27 to TRBJ2-6; weak D call: TRBD1 (6 bases). Germline V gene data show CDR1 as MNHEY and CDR2 as SMNVEV (reference sequence). The CDR3 is made up of 15 amino acids. Trimming took 6 bases from V and 4 from J, leaving 13 bases between them. CDR3 residues: CASSPWTAGANVLTF. The CDR3 DNA sequence: TGTGCCAGCAGCCCATGGACAGCCGGGGCCAACGTCCTGACTTTC. Full variable domain (remainder filled in from reference TRBV27 and TRBJ2-6): EAQVTQNPRYLITVTGKKLTVTCSQNMNHEYMSWYRQDPGLGLRQIYYSMNVEVTDKGDVPEGYKVSRKEKRNFPLILESPSPNQTSLYFCASSPWTAGANVLTFGAGSRLTVL.

This clonotype was observed a few times. The chain links TRBV9 to TRBJ2-5; D possibly matches TRBD1 or TRBD2 (7 bases each). Trimming shortened V by 3 bases and J by 9 bases, and 18 bases separated the two germline ends. Germline V gene lookup returns CDR1 SGDLS and CDR2 YYNGEE. CDR3 length equals 14 residues. CDR3: CASSAGQAGEAQYF. The DNA of the CDR3 is TGTGCCAGCAGCGCTGGACAGGCGGGAGAAGCCCAGTACTTC.

The chain uses TRBV19 and TRBJ2-5; D is undetermined. CDR3 length: 14 amino acids. The V end was cut by 2 bases, the J end by 4 bases, with 11 bases between. Germline-derived CDR1 and CDR2 are LNHDA and SQIVND (reference sequence). CDR3 in amino acids: CASSIRSTLETQYF. CDR3 DNA sequence: TGTGCCAGTAGTATAAGGTCCACTCTAGAGACCCAGTACTTC.

This clonotype has more than one count but fewer than ten. The rearrangement joins TRBV20-1 to TRBJ2-3, with 10 positions matching TRBD2. Trimming cost V 5 bases and J 4 bases; bases outside gene matches: 6. The germline V gene has CDR1 DFQATT and CDR2 SNEGSKA (reference sequence). The CDR3 is 14 amino acids. The CDR3 DNA follows: TGCAGTGCTGGCGACACTAGCGGGGCAGATACGCAGTATTTT. Translated, it gives CSAGDTSGADTQYF.